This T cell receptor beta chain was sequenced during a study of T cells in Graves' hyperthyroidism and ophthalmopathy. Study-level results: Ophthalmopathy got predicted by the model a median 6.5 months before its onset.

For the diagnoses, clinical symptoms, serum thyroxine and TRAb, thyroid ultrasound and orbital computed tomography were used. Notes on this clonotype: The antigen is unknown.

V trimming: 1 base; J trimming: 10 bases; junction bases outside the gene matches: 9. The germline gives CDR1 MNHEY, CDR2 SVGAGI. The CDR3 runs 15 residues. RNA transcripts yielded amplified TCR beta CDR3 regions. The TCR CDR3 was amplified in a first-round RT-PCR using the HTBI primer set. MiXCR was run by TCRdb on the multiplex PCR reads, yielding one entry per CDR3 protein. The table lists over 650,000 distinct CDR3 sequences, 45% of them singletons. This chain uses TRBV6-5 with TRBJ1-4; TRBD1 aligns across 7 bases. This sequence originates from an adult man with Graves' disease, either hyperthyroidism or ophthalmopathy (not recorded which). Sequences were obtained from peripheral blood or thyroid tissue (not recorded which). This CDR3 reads CASSYYGTGEGKLFF. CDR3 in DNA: TGTGCCAGCAGTTACTATGGTACAGGGGAGGGAAAACTGTTTTTT.